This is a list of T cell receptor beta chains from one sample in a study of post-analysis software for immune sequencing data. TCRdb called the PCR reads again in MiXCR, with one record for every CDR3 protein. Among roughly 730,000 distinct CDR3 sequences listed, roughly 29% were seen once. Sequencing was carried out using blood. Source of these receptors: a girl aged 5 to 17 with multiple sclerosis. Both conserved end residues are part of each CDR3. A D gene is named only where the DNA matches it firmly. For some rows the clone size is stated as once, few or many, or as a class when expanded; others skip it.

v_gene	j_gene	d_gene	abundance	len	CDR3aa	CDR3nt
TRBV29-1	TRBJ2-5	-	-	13	CSVETGEGETQYF	TGCAGCGTTGAGACAGGGGAGGGAGAGACCCAGTACTTC
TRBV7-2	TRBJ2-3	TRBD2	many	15	CASSQQWTSTDTQYF	TGTGCCAGCAGCCAGCAGTGGACTAGTACAGATACGCAGTATTTT
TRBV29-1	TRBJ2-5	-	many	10	CSGGGETQYF	TGCAGCGGAGGAGGGGAGACCCAGTACTTC
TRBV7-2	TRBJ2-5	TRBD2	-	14	CASSPRGGQGTQYF	TGTGCCAGCAGCCCCCGGGGGGGCCAAGGGACCCAGTACTTC
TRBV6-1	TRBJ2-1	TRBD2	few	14	CASRSGGEYNEQFF	TGTGCCAGCCGCAGCGGGGGGGAGTACAATGAGCAGTTCTTC
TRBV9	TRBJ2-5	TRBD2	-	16	CASSVRAGGTYNEQYF	TGTGCCAGCAGCGTAAGAGCGGGAGGTACCTACAATGAGCAGTACTTC
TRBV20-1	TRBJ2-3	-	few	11	CSATTTDTQYF	TGCAGTGCCACTACCACAGATACGCAGTATTTT
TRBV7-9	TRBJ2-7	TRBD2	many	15	CASSPPGTSGYEQYF	TGTGCCAGCAGCCCACCGGGGACTAGCGGGTACGAGCAGTACTTC
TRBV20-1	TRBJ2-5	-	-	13	CSAPSRQQETQYF	TGCAGTGCGCCCTCCCGACAGCAAGAGACCCAGTACTTC
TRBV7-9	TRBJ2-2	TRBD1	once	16	CASSSTGGLNTGERFF	TGTGCCAGCAGCTCAACAGGGGGCCTGAACACCGGGGAGCGGTTTTTT
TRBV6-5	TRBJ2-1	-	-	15	CASSRSGSSYNERFF	TGTGCCAGCAGTCGGAGCGGAAGCTCCTACAATGAGCGGTTCTTC
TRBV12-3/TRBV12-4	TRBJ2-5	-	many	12	CASSLIGETQYF	TGTGCCAGCAGTTTAATTGGGGAGACCCAGTACTTC
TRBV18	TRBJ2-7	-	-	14	CASSPGTPSYEQYF	TGTGCCAGCTCACCTGGGACGCCTTCCTACGAGCAGTACTTC
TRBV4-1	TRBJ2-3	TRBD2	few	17	CASSQEASGGRTDTQYF	TGCGCCAGCAGCCAAGAAGCTAGCGGGGGGAGAACAGATACGCAGTATTTT
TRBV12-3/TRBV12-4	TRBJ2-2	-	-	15	CASSPTHQGTGELFF	TGTGCCAGCAGTCCCACCCACCAGGGAACCGGGGAGCTGTTTTTT
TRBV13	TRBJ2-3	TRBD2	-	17	CASSFGTSGGPTDTQYF	TGTGCCAGCAGCTTTGGGACTAGCGGGGGACCCACAGATACGCAGTATTTT
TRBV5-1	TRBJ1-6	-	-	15	CASSEEQGTWSPLHF	TGCGCCAGCAGCGAAGAGCAGGGGACATGGTCACCCCTCCACTTT
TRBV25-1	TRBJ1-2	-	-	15	CASSEGFRVGNGYTF	TGTGCCAGCAGTGAGGGTTTCCGGGTGGGGAATGGCTACACCTTC
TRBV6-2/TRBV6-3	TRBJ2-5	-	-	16	CASILTRGRRGNEQYF	TGTGCCAGCATCTTAACCCGGGGGCGGAGAGGCAATGAGCAGTACTTC
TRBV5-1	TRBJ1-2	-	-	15	CASSPDAGGLGSYTF	TGCGCCAGCAGCCCGGACGCGGGGGGCCTCGGAAGCTACACCTTC
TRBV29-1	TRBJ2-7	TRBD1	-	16	CSVSHPGTGASYEQYF	TGCAGCGTTTCTCACCCCGGTACAGGGGCTTCCTACGAGCAGTACTTC
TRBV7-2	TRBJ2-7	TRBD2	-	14	CASSFISGSDEQYF	TGTGCCAGCAGCTTTATTAGCGGGAGCGACGAGCAGTACTTC